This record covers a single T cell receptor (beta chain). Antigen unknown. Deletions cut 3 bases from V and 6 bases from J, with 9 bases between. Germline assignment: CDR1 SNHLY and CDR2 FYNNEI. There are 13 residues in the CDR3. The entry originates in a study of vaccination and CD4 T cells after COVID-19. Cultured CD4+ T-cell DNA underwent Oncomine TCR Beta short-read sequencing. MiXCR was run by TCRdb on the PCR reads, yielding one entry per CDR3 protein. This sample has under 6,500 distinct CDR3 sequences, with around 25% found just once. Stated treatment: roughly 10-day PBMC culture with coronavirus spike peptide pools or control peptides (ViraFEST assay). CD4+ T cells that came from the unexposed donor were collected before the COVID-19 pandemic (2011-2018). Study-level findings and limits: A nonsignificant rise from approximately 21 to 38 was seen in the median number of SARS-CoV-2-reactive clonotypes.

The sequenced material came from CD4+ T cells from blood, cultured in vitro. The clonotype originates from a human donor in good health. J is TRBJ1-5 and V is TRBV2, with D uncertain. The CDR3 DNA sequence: TGTGCCAGCAGTGAGGGTTTAGGTCAGCCCCAGCATTTT. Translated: CASSEGLGQPQHF.